This T cell receptor beta chain was recovered during a study of vaccination effects on CD4 cells after COVID-19. Sequencing used immunoSEQ multiplex PCR; TCRdb keeps in-frame clones, though not all of them. The sample carries fewer than 30,000 clones, approximately 83% recorded once. CDR1 is SQVTM, CDR2 ANQGSEA, per germline. The CDR3 has 11 residues. V lost 4 bases and J lost 4, with 4 bases in between. Turning to this clone: Its antigen is unknown. This specimen includes other DNA sequences encoding the same CDR3.

Before sequencing took place, the ViraFEST assay used viral peptide pools to expand antigen-specific CD4+ T cells. Upon completion of more than eight days in culture, CD4+ T cells were isolated. No vaccinee had earlier SARS-CoV-2 infection, and nucleocapsid antibodies were negative. Researchers reported culturing approximately 2.2 million PBMC in each well, adding approximately 10 IU/ml IL-2 and roughly 10 ug/ml peptides. Sequenced material: CD4+ T cells from PBMCs cultured with HCoV-NL63 spike peptides, taken before COVID-19 vaccination. The genes are TRBV29-1 and TRBJ2-2, with D unclear. The TCR sequence derives from a human donor who received a COVID-19 vaccine. The DNA for the CDR3 is TGCAGCGTTGGTGGCACCGGGGAGCTGTTTTTT. Translating it yields CSVGGTGELFF.